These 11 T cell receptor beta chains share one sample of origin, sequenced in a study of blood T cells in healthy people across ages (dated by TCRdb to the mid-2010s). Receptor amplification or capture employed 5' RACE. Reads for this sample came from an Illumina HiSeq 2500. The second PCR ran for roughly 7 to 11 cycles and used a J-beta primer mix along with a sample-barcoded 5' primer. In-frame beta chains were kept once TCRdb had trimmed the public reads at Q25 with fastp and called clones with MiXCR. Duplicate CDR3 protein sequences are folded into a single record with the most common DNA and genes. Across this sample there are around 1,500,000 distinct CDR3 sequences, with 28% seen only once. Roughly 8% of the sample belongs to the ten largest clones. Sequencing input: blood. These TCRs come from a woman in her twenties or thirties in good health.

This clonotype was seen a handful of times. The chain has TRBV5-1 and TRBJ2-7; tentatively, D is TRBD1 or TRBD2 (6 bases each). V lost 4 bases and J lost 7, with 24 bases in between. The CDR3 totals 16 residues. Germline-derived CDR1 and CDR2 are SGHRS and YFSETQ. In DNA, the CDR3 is TGCGCCAGCAGCACCGCTCGGGGGCAACCCCTTGGGGAGCAGTACTTC. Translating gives CASSTARGQPLGEQYF.

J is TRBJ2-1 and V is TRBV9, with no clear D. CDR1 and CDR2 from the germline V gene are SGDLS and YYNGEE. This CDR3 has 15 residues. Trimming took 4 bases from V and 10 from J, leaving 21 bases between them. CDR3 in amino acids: CASSFSPTQSYEQFF. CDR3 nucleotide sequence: TGTGCCAGCAGCTTCTCCCCGACACAATCCTACGAGCAGTTCTTC.

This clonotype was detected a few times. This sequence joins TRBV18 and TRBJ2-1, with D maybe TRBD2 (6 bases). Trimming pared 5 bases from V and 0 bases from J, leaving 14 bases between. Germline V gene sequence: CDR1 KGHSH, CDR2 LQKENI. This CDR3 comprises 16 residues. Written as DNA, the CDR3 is TGTGCCAGCTCAATTCCGGGACTGAGCTCCTACAATGAGCAGTTCTTC. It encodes CASSIPGLSSYNEQFF.

CDR3 sequence: CASSPDRGQGLFF. The CDR3, as DNA: TGCGCCAGCAGCCCGGACAGGGGGCAGGGACTGTTTTTT. The chain links TRBV5-1 to TRBJ1-4; 11 bases are a match to TRBD1. This CDR3 has 13 residues. CDR1 is SGHRS and CDR2 is YFSETQ in the germline V gene. V shed 4 bases, J shed 13 bases, and the junction held 6 bases outside the gene matches.

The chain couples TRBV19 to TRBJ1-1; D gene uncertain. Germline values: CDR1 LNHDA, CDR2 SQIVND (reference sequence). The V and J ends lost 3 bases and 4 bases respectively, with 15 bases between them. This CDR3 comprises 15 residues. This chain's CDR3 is CASSILRTSATEAFF. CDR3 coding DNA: TGTGCCAGTAGTATTCTAAGGACCTCGGCCACTGAAGCTTTCTTT.

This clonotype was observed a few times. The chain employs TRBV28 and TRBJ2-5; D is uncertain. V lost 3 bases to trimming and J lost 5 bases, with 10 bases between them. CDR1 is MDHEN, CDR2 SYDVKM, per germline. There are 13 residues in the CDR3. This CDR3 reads CASSFSPLETQYF. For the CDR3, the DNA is TGTGCCAGCAGTTTTTCCCCCCTGGAGACCCAGTACTTC.

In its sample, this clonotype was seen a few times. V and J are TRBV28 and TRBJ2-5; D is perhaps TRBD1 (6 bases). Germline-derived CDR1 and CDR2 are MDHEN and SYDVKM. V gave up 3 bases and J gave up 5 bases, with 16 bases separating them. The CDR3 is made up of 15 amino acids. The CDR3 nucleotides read TGTGCCAGCAGTTTTCGGGACATAGCGACGGAGACCCAGTACTTC. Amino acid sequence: CASSFRDIATETQYF.

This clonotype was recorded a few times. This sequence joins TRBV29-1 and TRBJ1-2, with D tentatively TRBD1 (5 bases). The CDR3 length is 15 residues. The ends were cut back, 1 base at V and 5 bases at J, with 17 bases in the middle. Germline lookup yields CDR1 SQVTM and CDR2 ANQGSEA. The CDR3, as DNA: TGCAGCGTTGAAGTCGAAGTGGGGCGGGGATATGGCTACACCTTC. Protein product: CSVEVEVGRGYGYTF.

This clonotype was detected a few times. The CDR3, as DNA: TGCGCCAGCAGCCAAGAATACCCCTCTAACTATGGCTACACCTTC. Translation: CASSQEYPSNYGYTF. The J gene is TRBJ1-2, the V gene TRBV4-1; D call uncertain. Trimming took 0 bases from V and 0 from J, leaving 8 bases between them. The germline gives CDR1 MGHRA, CDR2 YSYEKL. This CDR3 has 15 residues.

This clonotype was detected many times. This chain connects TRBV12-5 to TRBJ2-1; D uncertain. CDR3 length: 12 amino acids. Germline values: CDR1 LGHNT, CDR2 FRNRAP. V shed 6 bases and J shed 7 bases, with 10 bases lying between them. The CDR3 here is CASGSVGNEQFF. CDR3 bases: TGTGCTAGTGGCTCGGTGGGGAATGAGCAGTTCTTC.

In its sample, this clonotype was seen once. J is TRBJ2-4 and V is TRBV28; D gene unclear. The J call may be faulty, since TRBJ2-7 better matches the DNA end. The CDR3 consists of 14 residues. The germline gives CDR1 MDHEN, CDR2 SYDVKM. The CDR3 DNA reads TGTGCCAGCAGTTTAGATGCAGTAATGAACGAGCAGTACTTC. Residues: CASSLDAVMNEQYF.